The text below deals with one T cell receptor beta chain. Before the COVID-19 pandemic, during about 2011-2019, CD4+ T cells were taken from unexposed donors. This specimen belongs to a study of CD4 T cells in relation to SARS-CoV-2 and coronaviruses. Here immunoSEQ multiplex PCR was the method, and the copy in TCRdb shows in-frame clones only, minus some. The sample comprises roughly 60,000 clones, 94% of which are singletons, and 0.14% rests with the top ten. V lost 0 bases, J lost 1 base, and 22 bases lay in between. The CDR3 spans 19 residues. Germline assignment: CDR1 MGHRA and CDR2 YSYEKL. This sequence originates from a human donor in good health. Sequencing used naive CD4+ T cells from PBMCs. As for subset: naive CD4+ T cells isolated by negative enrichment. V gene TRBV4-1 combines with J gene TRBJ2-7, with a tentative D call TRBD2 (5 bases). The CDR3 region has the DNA TGCGCCAGCAGCCAAGACCCCGGGCAGGACTCACCGAGTTCCTACGAGCAGTACTTC. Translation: CASSQDPGQDSPSSYEQYF.